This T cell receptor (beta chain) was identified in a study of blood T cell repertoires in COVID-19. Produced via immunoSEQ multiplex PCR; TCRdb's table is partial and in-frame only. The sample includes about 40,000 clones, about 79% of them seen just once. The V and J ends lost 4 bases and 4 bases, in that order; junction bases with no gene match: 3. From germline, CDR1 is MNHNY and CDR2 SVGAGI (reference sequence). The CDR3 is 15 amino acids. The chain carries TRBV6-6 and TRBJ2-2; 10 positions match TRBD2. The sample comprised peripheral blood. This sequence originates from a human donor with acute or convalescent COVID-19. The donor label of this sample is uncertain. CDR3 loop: CASSLLAGPTGELFF. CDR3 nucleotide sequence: TGTGCCAGCAGTTTACTAGCGGGGCCCACCGGGGAGCTGTTTTTT.